The next 20 T cell receptor beta chains were all read from a single sample in a study of cytomegalovirus exposure and HLA in healthy donors. 13 Jbeta primers and 60 Vbeta primers were used for the PCR. Repertoires were generated with immunoSEQ multiplex PCR, while TCRdb's copy carries only in-frame clones and drops some. The sample gives approximately 150,000 clones, roughly 87% of which show up once; 4.1% is in the top ten. Sequenced input: PBMCs. These receptors all come from a middle-aged man in good health and CMV-seropositive.

CDR3 loop: CASMGRSLYNSPLHF. CDR3 nucleotides: TGTGCCAGCATGGGGAGAAGCCTATATAATTCACCCCTCCACTTT. The chain joins TRBV6-1 to TRBJ1-6, with no clear D. This CDR3 contains 15 residues. The germline V gene encodes CDR1 MNHNS and CDR2 SASEGT. Deletions cut 7 bases from V and 4 bases from J, with 14 bases between.

The chain employs TRBV15 and TRBJ2-7; 8 bases agree with TRBD2. Trimming removed 4 bases from V and 2 bases from J; junction bases left unmatched: 7. Germline CDR1 is LNHNV and CDR2 is YYDKDF (reference sequence). CDR3 size: 15 residues. This CDR3 reads CATSIAGGGPYEQYF. The CDR3 DNA sequence: TGTGCCACCAGCATCGCGGGAGGTGGGCCCTACGAGCAGTACTTC.

The J gene is TRBJ2-3, the V gene TRBV12-2; TRBD2 was called by the table and not checked on the DNA. TRBV12-2 is a pseudogene locus. The CDR3 extends over 20 amino acids. In nucleotides, the CDR3 is TGTGCAAGTCGCCATAGACTAACGCGTAAATACCCCACTAGCACAGATACGCAGTATTTT. It is translated as CASRHRLTRKYPTSTDTQYF.

The chain employs TRBV4-3 and TRBJ2-3; 10 bases match TRBD2. V gave up 3 bases and J gave up 8 bases; unmatched junction bases: 17. There are 18 residues in the CDR3. Germline assignment: CDR1 LGHNA and CDR2 YSLEER. The CDR3 DNA is TGCGCCAGCAGCCACATCCTGGGGCTAGCGGGGGTCTCCTGTACGCAGTATTTT. As protein: CASSHILGLAGVSCTQYF.

This clone was found a few times. V gene TRBV15 combines with J gene TRBJ1-1; D is perhaps TRBD1 (6 bases). V lost 0 bases and J 1 base, leaving 12 bases between the germline ends. The germline V gene has CDR1 LNHNV and CDR2 YYDKDF (reference sequence). This CDR3 region has 16 residues. For the CDR3, the DNA is TGTGCCACCAGCAGAGATCAGGGACATAGGAACACTGAAGCTTTCTTT. Protein: CATSRDQGHRNTEAFF.

The gene calls are TRBV28 and TRBJ2-6; 8 nucleotides match TRBD1. Germline V lookup: CDR1 MDHEN, CDR2 SYDVKM. The CDR3 runs 18 residues. Trimming cost V 5 bases and J 0 bases; bases outside gene matches: 9. As DNA, the CDR3 is TGTGCCAGCAGTCCGCGGACAGGGAAAACCTCTGGGGCCAACGTCCTGACTTTC. Protein product: CASSPRTGKTSGANVLTF.

The chain uses TRBV7-2 and TRBJ1-1; D is unresolved. This CDR3 region has 12 residues. Germline-derived CDR1 and CDR2 are SGHTA and FQGNSA. V was trimmed by 3 bases and J by 4 bases, leaving 6 bases between them. Here the CDR3 reads CASSLLGTEAFF. The DNA for the CDR3 is TGTGCCAGCAGCTTGCTAGGCACTGAAGCTTTCTTT.

The V and J genes are TRBV9 and TRBJ2-1; D may be TRBD1 (5 bases). The CDR3 extends over 16 amino acids. Trimming left V 3 bases short and J 7 bases short, with 20 bases between. Germline lookup yields CDR1 SGDLS and CDR2 YYNGEE. CDR3 nucleotide sequence: TGTGCCAGCAGCGCCGGTGGTTTTCAGGGCCAAAATGAGCAGTTCTTC. This sequence encodes CASSAGGFQGQNEQFF.

The J gene is TRBJ2-7, the V gene TRBV27; D remains ambiguous. The CDR3 totals 14 residues. The germline CDR1 and CDR2 sequences are MNHEY and SMNVEV (reference sequence). V was cut by 3 bases and J by 7 bases, with 16 bases left in between. The CDR3 sequence: CASSLGSTLIEQYF. CDR3 nucleotides: TGTGCCAGCAGTTTGGGTAGCACGTTAATAGAGCAGTACTTC.

CDR3 in amino acids: CASSSTLQGAGEKLFF. CDR3 in DNA: TGTGCCAGCAGCTCCACCCTTCAGGGGGCGGGTGAAAAACTGTTTTTT. The V gene is TRBV2, the J gene TRBJ1-4, with 8 positions matching TRBD1. The ends lost 6 bases at V and 7 bases at J; junction bases unmatched: 13. This CDR3 has 16 residues. Germline lookup yields CDR1 SNHLY and CDR2 FYNNEI.

The V call is TRBV6-5, the J call TRBJ1-1; 11 bases align to TRBD1. Per germline, CDR1 MNHEY and CDR2 SVGAGI. There are 14 residues in the CDR3. Trimming at V came to 6 bases and at J to 7 bases, leaving 7 bases not matched to a gene. CDR3 loop: CASSYGQGANEAFF. The CDR3, as DNA: TGTGCCAGCAGCTACGGACAGGGGGCCAATGAAGCTTTCTTT.

The chain has TRBV6-5 and TRBJ1-5; 7 positions match TRBD1. The junction had 2 bases not matched to a gene; V was cut back by 5 bases and J by 1 base. CDR1 and CDR2 from the germline V gene are MNHEY and SVGAGI. This CDR3 region has 14 residues. The CDR3 nucleotides read TGTGCCAGCAGTGTGGACAGGAGCAATCAGCCCCAGCATTTT. Protein sequence: CASSVDRSNQPQHF.

This clone turned up a few times. This sequence joins TRBV6-4 and TRBJ1-5, with 9 bases identical to TRBD1. Germline V gives CDR1 MRHNA, CDR2 SNTAGT. This CDR3 has 16 amino acids. V lost 6 bases to trimming and J lost 6 bases; unmatched junction nucleotides: 12. The CDR3 nucleotides are TGTGCCAGCAGAGGACCCGGGACAGGGAATCTTCAGCCCCAGCATTTT. The encoded protein is CASRGPGTGNLQPQHF.

This rearrangement joins TRBV4-1 to TRBJ2-1; 9 bases are shared with TRBD1. The CDR3 is 18 residues long. V was clipped by 2 bases and J by 3 bases; unmatched bases: 11. CDR1 is MGHRA and CDR2 is YSYEKL in the germline V gene. DNA of the CDR3: TGCGCCAGCAGCCAAAAGCCCCCGGACAGGGGAAACTACAATGAGCAGTTCTTC. Its translation is CASSQKPPDRGNYNEQFF.

The CDR3 DNA is TGTGCCAGCAGTTACGGGACAGGGTCTGGAAACACCATATATTTT. Protein: CASSYGTGSGNTIYF. The chain is built from TRBV6-5 and TRBJ1-3; 9 bases align to TRBD1. Germline trimming cut 2 bases from V and 1 base from J; bases unmatched to any gene: 0. Germline V gene data show CDR1 as MNHEY and CDR2 as SVGAGI. CDR3 size: 15 residues.

This clone was seen a few times. This chain links TRBV9 with TRBJ2-7; possibly TRBD1 for D (6 bases). Trimming pared 0 bases from V and 3 bases from J, leaving 10 bases between. The CDR3 has 14 amino acids. From germline, CDR1 is SGDLS and CDR2 YYNGEE. This CDR3 is CASSVGDRSYEQYF. Here the CDR3 DNA reads TGTGCCAGCAGCGTAGGTGACAGGAGCTACGAGCAGTACTTC.

The chain employs TRBV4-1 and TRBJ2-3; maybe TRBD2 (6 bases). CDR1 is MGHRA and CDR2 is YSYEKL in the germline V gene. V was clipped by 4 bases and J by 6 bases, with 17 bases between them. The CDR3 consists of 15 residues. CDR3 in DNA: TGCGCCAGCAGCCTTGGGGGACTCACATACGATACGCAGTATTTT. Encoded protein: CASSLGGLTYDTQYF.

A single count supports this clone. The rearrangement links TRBV29-1 to TRBJ1-2; D remains ambiguous. Trimming took 3 bases from V and 6 from J, leaving 8 bases between them. Germline V gives CDR1 SQVTM, CDR2 ANQGSEA. The CDR3 is 11 residues long. The CDR3: CSVEIRDGYTF. CDR3 in DNA: TGCAGCGTTGAGATCCGGGATGGCTACACCTTC.

CDR3 in amino acids: CASSPTGTGSEAFF. The CDR3 nucleotides are TGTGCCAGCAGCCCGACCGGGACAGGGTCTGAAGCTTTCTTT. The J gene is TRBJ1-1, the V gene TRBV7-3; 9 bases line up with TRBD1. The CDR3 length is 14 residues. From germline, CDR1 is SGHTA and CDR2 FQGTGA. The J segment lost 6 bases and the V segment lost 5 bases, leaving 7 bases of the junction unmatched.

The chain has TRBV15 and TRBJ2-7; maybe TRBD1 (5 bases). The CDR3 has 14 residues. V lost 0 bases, J lost 3 bases, and 9 bases lay in between. In germline, CDR1 is LNHNV, CDR2 YYDKDF (reference sequence). The CDR3 nucleotides are TGTGCCACCAGCAGAGAACAGGTCGGCTACGAGCAGTACTTC. Protein: CATSREQVGYEQYF.